Presented here are 7 T cell receptor beta chains from one specimen sequenced in a study of blood T cells in healthy people across ages. With a J-beta primer mix and a sample-barcoded 5' primer, a second PCR ran about 6 to 11 cycles. TCRdb reprocessed the 5' RACE reads with MiXCR, giving one entry per CDR3 protein. The data hold roughly 1.5 million distinct CDR3 sequences, with 35% to 45% observed a single time. Sequencing was performed on blood. All receptors derive from a woman aged 18-30 years in good health.

J is TRBJ2-3 and V is TRBV6-2 or TRBV6-3, with 8 bases matching TRBD2. The ends lost 7 bases at V and 2 bases at J; junction bases unmatched: 8. The CDR3 runs 15 residues. Germline CDR1 and CDR2: MNHEY and SVGEGT. The chain's CDR3 is CASTTAGVVTDTQYF. The CDR3 DNA reads TGTGCCAGCACAACAGCGGGAGTTGTCACAGATACGCAGTATTTT.

This chain links TRBV14 with TRBJ2-1; no clear D. The CDR3 is made up of 21 amino acids. Germline V gives CDR1 SGHDN, CDR2 FVKESK. V gave up 4 bases and J gave up 1 base, with 29 bases separating them. This CDR3 reads CASSRITRRTAEARSYNEQFF. In DNA, the CDR3 is TGTGCCAGCAGCCGAATTACCCGTCGTACAGCAGAGGCCCGGTCCTACAATGAGCAGTTCTTC.

A note on this clonotype: The junction departs from germline at one end; a sequencing error may be responsible. CDR3 DNA sequence: TGTGTCAGCAGCACAGACAGGTTAAGGCCCTACAATGAGCAGTTCTTC. It translates to CVSSTDRLRPYNEQFF. V usage is TRBV7-8 and J usage is TRBJ2-1; D is perhaps TRBD1 (6 bases). Looked up from germline, CDR1 is SGHVS and CDR2 is FQNEAQ. The CDR3 has 16 residues.

This clonotype was counted only a few times. The CDR3 nucleotides read TGCAGCGTTATCCCGGCGTTCACAGATACGCAGTATTTT. Translating gives CSVIPAFTDTQYF. The J gene is TRBJ2-3, the V gene TRBV29-1; the D is unclear. Germline CDR1 and CDR2: SQVTM and ANQGSEA. The CDR3 has 13 residues. The V and J ends lost 5 bases and 2 bases respectively, with 11 bases between them.

The chain uses TRBV5-6 and TRBJ2-7, with D hard to call. V lost 5 bases and J lost 3, with 18 bases in between. CDR1 and CDR2 (germline): SGHDT, YYEEEE. The CDR3 extends over 15 amino acids. CDR3 nucleotides: TGTGCCAGCAGGTACGGACCTCTTACCGGCTACGAGCAGTACTTC. The encoded protein is CASRYGPLTGYEQYF. The full variable domain, completed using reference TRBV5-6 and TRBJ2-7, is DAGVTQSPTHLIKTRGQQVTLRCSPKSGHDTVSWYQQALGQGPQFIFQYYEEEERQRGNFPDRFSGHQFPNYSSELNVNALLLGDSALYLCASRYGPLTGYEQYFGPGTRLTVT.

This chain connects TRBV7-2 to TRBJ1-2, with D unresolved. Trimming pared 1 base from V and 3 bases from J, leaving 15 bases between. Germline assignment: CDR1 SGHTA and CDR2 FQGNSA. The CDR3 is 16 amino acids. In DNA form, the CDR3 reads TGTGCCAGCAGCTTAGAGCCCCAGGACGGTCACTATGGCTACACCTTC. Protein product: CASSLEPQDGHYGYTF.

The J gene is TRBJ2-5, the V gene TRBV18, with TRBD2 matching 11 bases. Germline V gene sequence: CDR1 KGHSH, CDR2 LQKENI. V lost 2 bases, J lost 11 bases, and 13 bases stayed unmatched. The CDR3 contains 16 residues. The CDR3 loop is CASSPTLAGAYNEQYF. The CDR3 DNA follows: TGTGCCAGCTCACCAACACTAGCGGGAGCATACAATGAGCAGTACTTC. Full variable domain (missing parts from reference TRBV18 and TRBJ2-5): NAGVMQNPRHLVRRRGQEARLRCSPMKGHSHVYWYRQLPEEGLKFMVYLQKENIIDESGMPKERFSAEFPKEGPSILRIQQVVRGDSAAYFCASSPTLAGAYNEQYFGPGTRLLVL.